This TCR beta chain derives from a study of T cell responses to AZD1222 COVID-19 vaccine. Findings and caveats of the study: Spike-specific TCR breadth and depth rose after two AZD1222 doses. A mostly white British donor set with more females was recruited, and clonal diversity was possibly underestimated.

The germline gives CDR1 SGHRS, CDR2 YFSETQ. The CDR3 is 17 residues long. V lost 0 bases and J lost 0; bases outside the gene matches: 3. This clone was picked up a small number of times. The antigen is unknown. The assay was immunoSEQ multiplex PCR, and TCRdb's table has in-frame clones only and misses some. The sample has around 100,000 clones, around 90% seen once. Sequenced material: peripheral blood, taken on day 0 of AZD1222 vaccination. V usage is TRBV5-1 and J usage is TRBJ2-6, with 7 bases that match TRBD1. This TCR came from an adult in good health. Here the CDR3 reads CASSLAGQRSGANVLTF. CDR3 nucleotide sequence: TGCGCCAGCAGCTTGGCGGGACAGCGCTCTGGGGCCAACGTCCTGACTTTC.